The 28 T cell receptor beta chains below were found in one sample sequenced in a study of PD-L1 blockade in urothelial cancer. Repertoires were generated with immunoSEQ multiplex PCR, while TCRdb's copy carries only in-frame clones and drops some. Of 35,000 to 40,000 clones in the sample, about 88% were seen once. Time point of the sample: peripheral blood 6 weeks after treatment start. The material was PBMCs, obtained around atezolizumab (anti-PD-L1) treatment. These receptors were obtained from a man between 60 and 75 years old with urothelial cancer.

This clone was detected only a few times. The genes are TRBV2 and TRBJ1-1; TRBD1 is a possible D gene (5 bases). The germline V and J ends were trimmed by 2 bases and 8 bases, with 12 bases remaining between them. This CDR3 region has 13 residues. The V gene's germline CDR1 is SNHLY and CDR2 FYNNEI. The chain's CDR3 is CASSEWEGLEAFF. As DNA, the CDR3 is TGTGCCAGCAGTGAATGGGAGGGGCTGGAAGCTTTCTTT. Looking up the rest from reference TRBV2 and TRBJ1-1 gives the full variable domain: EPEVTQTPSHQVTQMGQEVILRCVPISNHLYFYWYRQILGQKVEFLVSFYNNEISEKSEIFDDQFSVERPDGSNFTLKIRSTKLEDSAMYFCASSEWEGLEAFFGQGTRLTVV.

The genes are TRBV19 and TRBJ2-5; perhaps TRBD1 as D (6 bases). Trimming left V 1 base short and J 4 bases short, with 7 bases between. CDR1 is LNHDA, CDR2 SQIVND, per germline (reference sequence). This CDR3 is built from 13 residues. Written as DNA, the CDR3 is TGTGCCAGTAGTATAGCAGGGGCAGAGACCCAGTACTTC. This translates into CASSIAGAETQYF.

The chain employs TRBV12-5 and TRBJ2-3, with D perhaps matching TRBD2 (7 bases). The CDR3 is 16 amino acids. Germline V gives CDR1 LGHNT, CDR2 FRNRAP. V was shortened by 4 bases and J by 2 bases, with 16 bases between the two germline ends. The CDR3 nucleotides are TGTGCTAGTGGTTCCCCCCGGGGGGACATCACAGATACGCAGTATTTT. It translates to CASGSPRGDITDTQYF.

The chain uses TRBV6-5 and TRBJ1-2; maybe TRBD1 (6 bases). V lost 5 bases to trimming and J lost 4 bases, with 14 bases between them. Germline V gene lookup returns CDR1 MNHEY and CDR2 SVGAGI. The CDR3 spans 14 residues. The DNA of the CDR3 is TGTGCCAGCAGTGCGACTCAGGGGCCCTATGGCTACACCTTC. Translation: CASSATQGPYGYTF.

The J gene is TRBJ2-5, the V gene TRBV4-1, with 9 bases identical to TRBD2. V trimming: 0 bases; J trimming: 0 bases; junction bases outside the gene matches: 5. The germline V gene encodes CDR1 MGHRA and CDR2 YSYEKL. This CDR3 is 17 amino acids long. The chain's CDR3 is CASSQEGVAGDQETQYF. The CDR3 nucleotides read TGCGCCAGCAGCCAAGAAGGGGTAGCGGGGGACCAAGAGACCCAGTACTTC.

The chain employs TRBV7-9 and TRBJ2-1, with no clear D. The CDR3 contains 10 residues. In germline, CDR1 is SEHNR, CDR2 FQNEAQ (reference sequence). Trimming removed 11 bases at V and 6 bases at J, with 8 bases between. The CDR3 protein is CALTGNEQFF. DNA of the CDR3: TGTGCCCTTACGGGCAATGAGCAGTTCTTC. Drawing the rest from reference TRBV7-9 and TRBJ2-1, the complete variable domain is DTGVSQNPRHKITKRGQNVTFRCDPISEHNRLYWYRQTLGQGPEFLTYFQNEAQLEKSRLLSDRFSAERPKGSFSTLEIQRTEQGDSAMYLCALTGNEQFFGPGTRLTVL.

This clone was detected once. CDR3 residues: CASSLLGTSTDTQYF. The CDR3 DNA follows: TGTGCCAGCAGCTTATTAGGGACTAGCACAGATACGCAGTATTTT. This chain connects TRBV7-3 to TRBJ2-3, with D possibly being TRBD2 (6 bases). CDR3 length equals 15 residues. Germline CDR1 SGHTA, CDR2 FQGTGA. V dropped 2 bases and J dropped 0 bases, with 9 bases sitting between them. The full variable domain, with the rest looked up from reference TRBV7-3 and TRBJ2-3, is GAGVSQTPSNKVTEKGKYVELRCDPISGHTALYWYRQSLGQGPEFLIYFQGTGAADDSGLPNDRFFAVRPEGSVSTLKIQRTERGDSAVYLCASSLLGTSTDTQYFGPGTRLTVL.

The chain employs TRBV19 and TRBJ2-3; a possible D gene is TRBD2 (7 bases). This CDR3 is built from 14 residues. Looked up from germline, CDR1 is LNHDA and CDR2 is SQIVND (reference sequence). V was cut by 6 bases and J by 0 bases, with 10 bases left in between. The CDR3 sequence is CASSRGASTDTQYF. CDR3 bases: TGTGCCAGTAGCCGGGGGGCTAGCACAGATACGCAGTATTTT.

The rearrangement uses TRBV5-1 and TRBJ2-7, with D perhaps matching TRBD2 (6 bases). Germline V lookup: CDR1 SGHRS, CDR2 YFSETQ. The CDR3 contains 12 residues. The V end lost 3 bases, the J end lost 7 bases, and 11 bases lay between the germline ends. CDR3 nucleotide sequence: TGCGCCAGCAGCTGGTCGGGGAGGGAGCAGTACTTC. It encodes CASSWSGREQYF.

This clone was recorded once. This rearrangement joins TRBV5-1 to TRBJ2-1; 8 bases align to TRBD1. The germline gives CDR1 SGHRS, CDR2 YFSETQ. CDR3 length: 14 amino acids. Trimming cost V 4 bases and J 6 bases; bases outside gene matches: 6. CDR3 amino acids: CASSHGTGANEQFF. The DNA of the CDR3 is TGCGCCAGCAGCCACGGGACAGGAGCCAATGAGCAGTTCTTC.

The CDR3 DNA follows: TGTGCCAGCAGTGAGTTCACGAGTAATTCACCCCTCCACTTT. This codes for CASSEFTSNSPLHF. This chain connects TRBV6-1 to TRBJ1-6; no clear D. Germline V gives CDR1 MNHNS, CDR2 SASEGT. V was pared by 3 bases and J by 6 bases, with 9 bases between. The CDR3 sequence is 14 residues long.

The CDR3 loop reads CASSNPVHTYEQYF. The CDR3 nucleotides are TGTGCCAGCAGTAACCCCGTCCACACCTACGAGCAGTACTTC. The rearrangement links TRBV7-9 to TRBJ2-7; no clear D. Germline CDR1 SEHNR, CDR2 FQNEAQ (reference sequence). The V and J ends lost 6 bases and 2 bases respectively, with 14 bases between them. This CDR3 region has 14 residues.

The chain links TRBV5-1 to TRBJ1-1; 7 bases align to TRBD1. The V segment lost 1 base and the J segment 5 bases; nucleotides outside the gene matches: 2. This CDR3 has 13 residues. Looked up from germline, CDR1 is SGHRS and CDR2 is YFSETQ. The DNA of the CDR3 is TGCGCCAGCAGCTTGACAGGGGCGACTGAAGCTTTCTTT. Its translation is CASSLTGATEAFF.

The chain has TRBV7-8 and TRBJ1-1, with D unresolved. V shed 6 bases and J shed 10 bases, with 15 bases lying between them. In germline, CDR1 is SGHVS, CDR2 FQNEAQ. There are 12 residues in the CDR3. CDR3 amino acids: CASSPVVGVAFF. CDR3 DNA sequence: TGTGCCAGCAGTCCTGTCGTCGGGGTAGCTTTCTTT.

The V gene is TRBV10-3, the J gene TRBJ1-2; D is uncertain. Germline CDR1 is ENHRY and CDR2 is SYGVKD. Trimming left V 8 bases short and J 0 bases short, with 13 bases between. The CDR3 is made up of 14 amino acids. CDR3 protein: CAIFSVTTNYGYTF. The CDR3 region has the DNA TGTGCCATCTTTTCGGTGACAACTAACTATGGCTACACCTTC.

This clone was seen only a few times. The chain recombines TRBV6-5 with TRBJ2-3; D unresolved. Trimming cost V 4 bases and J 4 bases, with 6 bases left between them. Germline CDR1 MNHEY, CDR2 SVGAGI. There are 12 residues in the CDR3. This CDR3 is CASSSLADTQYF. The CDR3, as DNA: TGTGCCAGCAGTTCCCTAGCAGATACGCAGTATTTT.

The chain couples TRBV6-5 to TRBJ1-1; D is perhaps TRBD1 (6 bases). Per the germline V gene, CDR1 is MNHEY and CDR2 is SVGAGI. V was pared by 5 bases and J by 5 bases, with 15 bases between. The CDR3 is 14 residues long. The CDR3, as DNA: TGTGCCAGCAGTACAAAGGGGGTATGGACTGAAGCTTTCTTT. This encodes CASSTKGVWTEAFF.

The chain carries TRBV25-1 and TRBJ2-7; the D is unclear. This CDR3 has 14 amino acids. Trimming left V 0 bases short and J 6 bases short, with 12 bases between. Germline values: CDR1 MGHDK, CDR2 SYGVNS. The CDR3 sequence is CASSEYTSSGEQYF. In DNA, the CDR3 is TGTGCCAGCAGTGAATATACGTCCAGTGGCGAGCAGTACTTC.

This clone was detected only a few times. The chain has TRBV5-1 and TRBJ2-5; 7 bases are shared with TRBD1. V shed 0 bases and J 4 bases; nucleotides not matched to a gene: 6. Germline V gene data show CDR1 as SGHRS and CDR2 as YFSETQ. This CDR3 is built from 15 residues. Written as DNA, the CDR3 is TGCGCCAGCAGCTTGGGCTTACAGGGGAGAGAGACCCAGTACTTC. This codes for CASSLGLQGRETQYF. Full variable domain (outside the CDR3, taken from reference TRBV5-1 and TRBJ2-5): KAGVTQTPRYLIKTRGQQVTLSCSPISGHRSVSWYQQTPGQGLQFLFEYFSETQRNKGNFPGRFSGRQFSNSRSEMNVSTLELGDSALYLCASSLGLQGRETQYFGPGTRLLVL.

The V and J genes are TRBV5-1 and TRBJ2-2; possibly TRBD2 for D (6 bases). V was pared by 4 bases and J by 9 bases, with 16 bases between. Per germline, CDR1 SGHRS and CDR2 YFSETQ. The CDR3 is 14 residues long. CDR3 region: CASSKEGGTWELFF. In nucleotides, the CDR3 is TGCGCCAGCAGCAAGGAGGGCGGTACGTGGGAGCTGTTTTTT. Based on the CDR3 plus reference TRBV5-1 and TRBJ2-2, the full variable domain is KAGVTQTPRYLIKTRGQQVTLSCSPISGHRSVSWYQQTPGQGLQFLFEYFSETQRNKGNFPGRFSGRQFSNSRSEMNVSTLELGDSALYLCASSKEGGTWELFFGEGSRLTVL.

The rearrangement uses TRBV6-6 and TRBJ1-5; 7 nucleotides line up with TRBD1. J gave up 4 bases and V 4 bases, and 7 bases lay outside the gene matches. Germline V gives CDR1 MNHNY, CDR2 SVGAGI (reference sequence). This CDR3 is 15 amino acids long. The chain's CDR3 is CASSSRGTENQPQHF. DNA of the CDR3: TGTGCCAGCAGTTCCAGGGGGACAGAGAATCAGCCCCAGCATTTT.

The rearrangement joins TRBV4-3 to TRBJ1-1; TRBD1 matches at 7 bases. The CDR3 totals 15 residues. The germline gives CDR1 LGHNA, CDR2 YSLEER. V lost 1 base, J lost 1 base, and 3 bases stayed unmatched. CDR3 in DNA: TGCGCCAGCAGCCAAGCCGACAGGGAGAACACTGAAGCTTTCTTT. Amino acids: CASSQADRENTEAFF.

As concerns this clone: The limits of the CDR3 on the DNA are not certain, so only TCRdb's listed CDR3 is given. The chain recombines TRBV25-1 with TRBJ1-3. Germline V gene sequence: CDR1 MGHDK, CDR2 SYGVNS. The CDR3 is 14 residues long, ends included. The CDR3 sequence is CASSTSGSGNTIYF.

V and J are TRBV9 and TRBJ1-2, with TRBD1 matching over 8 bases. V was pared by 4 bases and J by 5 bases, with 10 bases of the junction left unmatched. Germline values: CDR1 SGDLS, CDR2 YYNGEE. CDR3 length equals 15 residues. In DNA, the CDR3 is TGTGCCAGCAGCCCAAGGGGACAGGACATATATGGCTACACCTTC. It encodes CASSPRGQDIYGYTF.

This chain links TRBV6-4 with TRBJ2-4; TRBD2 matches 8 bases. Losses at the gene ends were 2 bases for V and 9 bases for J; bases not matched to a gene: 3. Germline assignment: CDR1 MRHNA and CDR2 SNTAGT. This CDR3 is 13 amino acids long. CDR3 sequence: CASSDSSGAIQYF. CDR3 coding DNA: TGTGCCAGCAGTGACAGTAGCGGGGCCATTCAGTACTTC.

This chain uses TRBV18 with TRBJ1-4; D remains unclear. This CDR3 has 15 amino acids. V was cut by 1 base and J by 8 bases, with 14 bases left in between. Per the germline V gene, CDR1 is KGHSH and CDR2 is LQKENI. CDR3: CASSPLLGTLEKLFF. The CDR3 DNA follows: TGTGCCAGCTCACCACTGCTAGGAACTTTAGAAAAACTGTTTTTT.

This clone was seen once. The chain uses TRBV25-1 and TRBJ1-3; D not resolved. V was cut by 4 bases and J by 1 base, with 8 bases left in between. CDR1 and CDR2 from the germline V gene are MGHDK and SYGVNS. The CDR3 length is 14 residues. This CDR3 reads CASSVAASGNTIYF. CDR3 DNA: TGTGCCAGCAGTGTGGCCGCTTCTGGAAACACCATATATTTT.

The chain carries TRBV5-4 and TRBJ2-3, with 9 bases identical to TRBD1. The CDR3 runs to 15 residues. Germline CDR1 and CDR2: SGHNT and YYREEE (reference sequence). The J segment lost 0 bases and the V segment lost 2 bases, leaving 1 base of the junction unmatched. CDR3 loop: CASSFGQGSTDTQYF. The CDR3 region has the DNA TGTGCCAGCAGCTTCGGACAGGGGAGCACAGATACGCAGTATTTT.